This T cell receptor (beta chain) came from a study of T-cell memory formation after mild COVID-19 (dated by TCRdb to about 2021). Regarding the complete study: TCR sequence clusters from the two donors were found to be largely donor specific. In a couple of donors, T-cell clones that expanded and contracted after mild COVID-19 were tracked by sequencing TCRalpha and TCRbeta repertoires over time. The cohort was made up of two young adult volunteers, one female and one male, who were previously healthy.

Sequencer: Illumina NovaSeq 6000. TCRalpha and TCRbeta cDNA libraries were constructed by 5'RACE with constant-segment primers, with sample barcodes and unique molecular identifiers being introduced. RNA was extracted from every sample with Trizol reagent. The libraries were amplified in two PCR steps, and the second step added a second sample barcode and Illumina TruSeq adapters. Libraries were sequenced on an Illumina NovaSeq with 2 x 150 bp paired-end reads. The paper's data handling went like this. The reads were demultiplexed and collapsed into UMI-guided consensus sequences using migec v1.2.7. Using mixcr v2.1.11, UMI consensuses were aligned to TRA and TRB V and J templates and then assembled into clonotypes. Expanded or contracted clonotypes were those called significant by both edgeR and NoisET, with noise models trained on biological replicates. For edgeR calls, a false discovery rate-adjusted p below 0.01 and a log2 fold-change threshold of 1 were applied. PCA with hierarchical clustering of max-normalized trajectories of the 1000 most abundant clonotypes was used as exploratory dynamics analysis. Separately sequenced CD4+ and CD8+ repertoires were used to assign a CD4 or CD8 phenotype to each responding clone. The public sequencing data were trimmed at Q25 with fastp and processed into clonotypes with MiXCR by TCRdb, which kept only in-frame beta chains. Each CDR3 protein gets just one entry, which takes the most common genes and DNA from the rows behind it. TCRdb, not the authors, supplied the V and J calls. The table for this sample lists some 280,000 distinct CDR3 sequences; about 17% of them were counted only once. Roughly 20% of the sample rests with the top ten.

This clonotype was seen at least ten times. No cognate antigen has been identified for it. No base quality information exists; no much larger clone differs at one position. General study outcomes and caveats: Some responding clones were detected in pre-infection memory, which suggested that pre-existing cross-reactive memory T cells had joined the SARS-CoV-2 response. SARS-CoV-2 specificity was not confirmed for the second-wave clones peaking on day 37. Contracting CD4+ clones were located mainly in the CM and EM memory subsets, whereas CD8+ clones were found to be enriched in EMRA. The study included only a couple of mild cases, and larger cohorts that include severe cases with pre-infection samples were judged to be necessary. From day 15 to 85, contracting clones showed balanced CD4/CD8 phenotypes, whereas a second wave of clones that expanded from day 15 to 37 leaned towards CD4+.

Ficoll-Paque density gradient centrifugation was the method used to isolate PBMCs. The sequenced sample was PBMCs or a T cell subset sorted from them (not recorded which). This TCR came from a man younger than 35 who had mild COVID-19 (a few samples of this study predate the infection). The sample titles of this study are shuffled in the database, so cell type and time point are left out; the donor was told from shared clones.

In nucleotide form, the sequence is TGTGCCAGCTCACGTCGGACAGGGGAGGAAGAGACCCAGTACTTC. This gives the protein CASSRRTGEEETQYF. The chain is encoded by TRBV18 joined to TRBJ2-5, with 9 bases in between that match TRBD1. Trimming accounts for 4 bases at V and 3 bases at J, while the number of junction bases matched to no gene is 6. Per the germline V gene, KGHSH is the CDR1 and LQKENI is the CDR2. There are 15 amino acids in the CDR3, from cysteine to phenylalanine inclusive. Of the read, only the CDR3 DNA is kept; its 45 bases are in frame from base 1.